Each of the 23 T cell receptor beta chains below was sequenced from the same sample in a study of CD8+ T cells in alopecia areata. The authors extracted RNA and reverse transcribed it into cDNA as the sequencing template. Measured with immunoSEQ multiplex PCR; TCRdb has only the in-frame clones, and not every one. The data hold some 150,000 clones, with about 67% observed a single time. This specimen was CD8+ T cells sorted from blood, taken at week 0. The receptor set was obtained from a human donor with alopecia areata.

The V call is TRBV30, the J call TRBJ1-1, with D uncertain. Per the germline V gene, CDR1 is GTSNPN and CDR2 is SVGIG (reference sequence). Trimming pared 3 bases from V and 1 base from J, leaving 9 bases between. CDR3 size: 13 residues. CDR3 in DNA: TGTGCCTGGAGCCCCGGAGGGAACACTGAAGCTTTCTTT. Protein sequence: CAWSPGGNTEAFF.

This chain connects TRBV5-1 to TRBJ2-7, with TRBD1 matching over 9 bases. The CDR3 is 14 amino acids. V was pared by 0 bases and J by 4 bases, with 2 bases of the junction left unmatched. From germline, CDR1 is SGHRS and CDR2 YFSETQ. CDR3 in amino acids: CASSLVGTGYEQYF. In DNA form, the CDR3 reads TGCGCCAGCAGCTTGGTGGGGACAGGGTACGAGCAGTACTTC.

The chain is built from TRBV29-1 and TRBJ2-7; 8 bases are shared with TRBD1. CDR3 length: 12 residues. Germline V gene sequence: CDR1 SQVTM, CDR2 ANQGSEA. The V segment lost 7 bases and the J segment 3 bases; nucleotides outside the gene matches: 5. CDR3 residues: CSAGQENYEQYF. The CDR3 coding sequence is TGCAGCGCGGGACAGGAGAACTACGAGCAGTACTTC.

V is TRBV30 and J is TRBJ2-5, with 8 bases that match TRBD2. Germline V gene lookup returns CDR1 GTSNPN and CDR2 SVGIG (reference sequence). The CDR3 spans 15 residues. The junction had 6 bases not matched to a gene; V was cut back by 0 bases and J by 3 bases. The CDR3 bases are TGTGCCTGGAGTGTAGGGGCAGCGGGGGAAGAGACCCAGTACTTC. Amino acids: CAWSVGAAGEETQYF. Full variable domain (remainder filled in from reference TRBV30 and TRBJ2-5): SQTIHQWPATLVQPVGSPLSLECTVEGTSNPNLYWYRQAAGRGLQLLFYSVGIGQISSEVPQNLSASRPQDRQFILSSKKLLLSDSGFYLCAWSVGAAGEETQYFGPGTRLLVL.

This chain links TRBV15 with TRBJ2-2; D is perhaps TRBD2 (6 bases). The germline gives CDR1 LNHNV, CDR2 YYDKDF (reference sequence). The V gene lost 1 base and the J gene lost 6 bases, with 6 bases spanning the gap. The CDR3 runs to 13 residues. The CDR3 nucleotides are TGTGCCACCAGCAGAGTAGCGGCCGGGGAGCTGTTTTTT. Protein: CATSRVAAGELFF.

V gene TRBV29-1 combines with J gene TRBJ1-5; TRBD1 is a possible D gene (5 bases). Germline CDR1 is SQVTM and CDR2 is ANQGSEA. There are 14 residues in the CDR3. Trimming pared 7 bases from V and 0 bases from J, leaving 13 bases between. CDR3 nucleotides: TGCAGCGCCATGGAAGGGGCTAGCAATCAGCCCCAGCATTTT. Encoded protein: CSAMEGASNQPQHF.

Here the CDR3 DNA reads TGCGCCAGCAGCTTAGTCACGGATTCACCCCTCCACTTT. This sequence encodes CASSLVTDSPLHF. V is TRBV5-1 and J is TRBJ1-6; no firm D call. The V and J ends lost 2 bases and 8 bases respectively, with 8 bases between them. The CDR3 is made up of 13 amino acids. Germline lookup yields CDR1 SGHRS and CDR2 YFSETQ.

CDR3 in DNA: TGTGCCAGCAGCTTTGGACAGGGCATAGATACGCAGTATTTT. This translates into CASSFGQGIDTQYF. V and J are TRBV13 and TRBJ2-3; 8 nucleotides agree with TRBD1. This CDR3 is built from 14 residues. From germline, CDR1 is PRHDT and CDR2 FYEKMQ (reference sequence). The V segment lost 3 bases and the J segment 5 bases; nucleotides outside the gene matches: 4.

To note about this clone: Other DNA sequences of this sample code for an identical CDR3. The chain links TRBV5-1 to TRBJ2-1; 9 nucleotides align to TRBD1. From germline, CDR1 is SGHRS and CDR2 YFSETQ. The CDR3 loop spans 15 amino acids. The V segment lost 4 bases and the J segment 1 base; nucleotides outside the gene matches: 3. CDR3 nucleotides: TGCGCCAGCAGCCCGACAGGGGGGTCCTACAATGAGCAGTTCTTC. Amino acid sequence: CASSPTGGSYNEQFF.

V gene TRBV15 combines with J gene TRBJ2-1; 7 bases map to TRBD2. The junction had 6 bases not matched to a gene; V was cut back by 8 bases and J by 8 bases. The germline gives CDR1 LNHNV, CDR2 YYDKDF (reference sequence). The CDR3 is 12 residues long. The CDR3 DNA sequence: TGTGCCACCCTCCGCGCGGGGGATGAGCAGTTCTTC. This sequence encodes CATLRAGDEQFF. Full variable domain (remainder filled in from reference TRBV15 and TRBJ2-1): DAMVIQNPRYQVTQFGKPVTLSCSQTLNHNVMYWYQQKSSQAPKLLFHYYDKDFNNEADTPDNFQSRRPNTSFCFLDIRSPGLGDTAMYLCATLRAGDEQFFGPGTRLTVL.

Concerning this clone: Distinct nucleotide sequences in the sample also encode this CDR3. The chain has TRBV7-9 and TRBJ2-5; 10 bases map to TRBD1. Trimming cost V 5 bases and J 4 bases; bases outside gene matches: 4. The CDR3 extends over 14 amino acids. Germline V gene sequence: CDR1 SEHNR, CDR2 FQNEAQ (reference sequence). Here the CDR3 reads CASSPRTGGETQYF. Here the CDR3 DNA reads TGTGCCAGCAGCCCCCGGACAGGGGGAGAGACCCAGTACTTC.

This chain uses TRBV9 with TRBJ2-3; the match to TRBD1 covers 7 bases. Germline values: CDR1 SGDLS, CDR2 YYNGEE. This CDR3 is built from 15 residues. V was clipped by 0 bases and J by 2 bases; unmatched bases: 3. CDR3 residues: CASSVVDRATDTQYF. Here the CDR3 DNA reads TGTGCCAGCAGCGTAGTAGACAGGGCCACAGATACGCAGTATTTT.

The V call is TRBV4-1, the J call TRBJ2-1; D might be TRBD2 (7 bases). V gave up 0 bases and J gave up 9 bases, with 18 bases separating them. Germline loops: CDR1 MGHRA, CDR2 YSYEKL. This CDR3 contains 16 residues. The CDR3 is CASSQDGGGEAAEQFF. The CDR3 region has the DNA TGCGCCAGCAGCCAAGATGGCGGGGGCGAAGCGGCTGAGCAGTTCTTC.

The rearrangement links TRBV6-1 to TRBJ2-1; 8 bases fit TRBD1. Germline loops: CDR1 MNHNS, CDR2 SASEGT. V gave up 3 bases and J gave up 15 bases; unmatched junction bases: 19. This CDR3 spans 16 amino acids. The CDR3 reads CASSERTGNSMVPLFF. DNA for the CDR3: TGTGCCAGCAGTGAGCGGACAGGGAATTCCATGGTGCCGCTGTTCTTC.

This clone occurred once. V and J are TRBV15 and TRBJ1-3; D call uncertain. Germline V lookup: CDR1 LNHNV, CDR2 YYDKDF (reference sequence). V shed 5 bases and J shed 4 bases, with 9 bases lying between them. CDR3 size: 13 residues. CDR3 residues: CATSDRGGNTIYF. CDR3 bases: TGTGCCACCAGCGATCGTGGGGGAAACACCATATATTTT.

The chain links TRBV4-1 to TRBJ1-5; a weak D match, TRBD1 (6 bases). Trimming took 1 base from V and 5 from J, leaving 12 bases between them. This CDR3 contains 15 residues. In germline, CDR1 is MGHRA, CDR2 YSYEKL. The CDR3 bases are TGCGCCAGCAGCCAAGTGGGGGCAGGGGATCAGCCCCAGCATTTT. Translated, it gives CASSQVGAGDQPQHF.

V is TRBV18 and J is TRBJ2-7, with D perhaps TRBD1 (6 bases). Between the trimmed V and J ends, which lost 2 bases and 5 bases, there was a span of 7 bases. The CDR3 has 12 residues. Germline V gives CDR1 KGHSH, CDR2 LQKENI. The CDR3 bases are TGTGCCAGCTCACCAGGGGGCCACGAGCAGTACTTC. Its translation is CASSPGGHEQYF.

The chain recombines TRBV2 with TRBJ2-5; D ambiguous. V shed 3 bases and J shed 4 bases, with 9 bases lying between them. CDR1 and CDR2 from the germline V gene are SNHLY and FYNNEI. This CDR3 has 13 residues. CDR3 protein: CASSDLGGETQYF. The CDR3 region has the DNA TGTGCCAGCAGTGACCTGGGCGGAGAGACCCAGTACTTC.

The chain carries TRBV7-9 and TRBJ2-6; D is possibly TRBD1 or TRBD2 (6 bases each). Trimming removed 1 base from V and 4 bases from J, with 11 bases in between. The CDR3 runs to 16 residues. CDR1 and CDR2 from the germline V gene are SEHNR and FQNEAQ (reference sequence). CDR3 loop: CASSLGGAPGANVLTF. The CDR3 coding sequence is TGTGCCAGCAGCTTAGGGGGGGCCCCCGGGGCCAACGTCCTGACTTTC.

This chain links TRBV5-6 with TRBJ1-1; D is uncertain. Trimming removed 4 bases from V and 0 bases from J, with 19 bases in between. This CDR3 is built from 17 residues. Germline V gene sequence: CDR1 SGHDT, CDR2 YYEEEE. This CDR3 is CASSPGWANSLNTEAFF. DNA of the CDR3: TGTGCCAGCAGCCCCGGTTGGGCCAATTCCTTGAACACTGAAGCTTTCTTT.

The chain joins TRBV7-9 to TRBJ1-5; D perhaps matches TRBD1 (6 bases). The ends were cut back, 4 bases at V and 5 bases at J, with 12 bases in the middle. This CDR3 is 14 amino acids long. Germline assignment: CDR1 SEHNR and CDR2 FQNEAQ (reference sequence). The CDR3 bases are TGTGCCAGCAGCTCCACAGGGCTTGATCAGCCCCAGCATTTT. This gives the protein CASSSTGLDQPQHF.

Comment on this clone: An end of the junction does not agree with germline; a read error may underlie this. V gene TRBV4-2 combines with J gene TRBJ2-7; D gene unclear. This CDR3 is 12 amino acids long. The germline CDR1 and CDR2 sequences are LGHNA and YNFKEQ. The CDR3 loop reads CASSQGSYEQCF. CDR3 nucleotides: TGTGCCAGCAGCCAAGGCTCCTACGAGCAGTGCTTC.

This chain connects TRBV4-1 to TRBJ2-5; TRBD1 aligns across 9 bases. CDR1 and CDR2 (germline): MGHRA, YSYEKL. Losses at the gene ends were 3 bases for V and 5 bases for J; bases not matched to a gene: 7. There are 15 residues in the CDR3. In DNA, the CDR3 is TGCGCCAGCAGCCAGGGACAGGGACTGGCTGAGACCCAGTACTTC. This codes for CASSQGQGLAETQYF.